This paragraph reports one TCR beta chain. The antigen is not known. Positive CCR7 selection of CD45RO-negative cells yielded the naive CD8 cells, and terminally differentiated effector memory CD45RA+ cells were excluded. These data belong to a study of shared clonotypes between healthy human individuals. Study information: CD8 memory received one plate per donor, CD8 naive two, CD4 memory three and CD4 naive three. The study, taken as a whole, reports: Clonotype sharing among donors was thought likely to change with sequencing depth. Relative to memory subsets, naive subsets generally showed larger estimated richness.

Libraries were prepared by immunoSEQ multiplex PCR; TCRdb keeps only in-frame clonotypes and omits some of them. The table lists about 2,200,000 clones, roughly 91% of them singletons, with 1.5% to 2% in the top ten. This clonotype was sampled from a man aged 18 to 30 in good health. Some clones in this sample may be carry-over from other donors' samples. Sequencing was done on a sample of naive CD8+ T cells from PBMCs.

CDR3 nucleotide sequence: TGTGCCAGCAGCGGGTACACCGGGGAGCTGTTTTTT. Residues: CASSGYTGELFF. The chain has TRBV6-5 and TRBJ2-2; D gene unclear. The germline gives CDR1 MNHEY, CDR2 SVGAGI. V was pared by 6 bases and J by 3 bases, with 5 bases between. The CDR3 has 12 residues.